This T cell receptor (beta chain) was captured in a study of blood T cells in healthy people across ages. Study-wide findings and caveats: Strong correlation linked observed beta diversity and percent naive T cells. Older age went with lower TCR beta diversity per million T cells, in a roughly linear way.

With regard to this clonotype: Its matching antigen is unknown.

The CDR3 covers 16 residues. The ends were cut back, 0 bases at V and 7 bases at J, with 16 bases in the middle. The germline V gene encodes CDR1 SGHRS and CDR2 YFSETQ. A second 7 to 11 cycle PCR used barcoded and J-beta primers. Carrying 12 random nucleotides, a template-switch adaptor labeled each individual cDNA molecule. TCRdb reprocessed the 5' RACE reads with MiXCR, giving one entry per CDR3 protein. The sample consists of roughly 1.6 million distinct CDR3 sequences, around 35% of them appearing once. The clonotype was recovered from a woman in her twenties or thirties in good health. The gene calls are TRBV5-1 and TRBJ1-4, with D possibly being TRBD1 (6 bases). Sequencing input: blood. The CDR3, as DNA: TGCGCCAGCAGCTTGGGCCCCGGGACAAGAGGTGAAAAACTGTTTTTT. This sequence encodes CASSLGPGTRGEKLFF.